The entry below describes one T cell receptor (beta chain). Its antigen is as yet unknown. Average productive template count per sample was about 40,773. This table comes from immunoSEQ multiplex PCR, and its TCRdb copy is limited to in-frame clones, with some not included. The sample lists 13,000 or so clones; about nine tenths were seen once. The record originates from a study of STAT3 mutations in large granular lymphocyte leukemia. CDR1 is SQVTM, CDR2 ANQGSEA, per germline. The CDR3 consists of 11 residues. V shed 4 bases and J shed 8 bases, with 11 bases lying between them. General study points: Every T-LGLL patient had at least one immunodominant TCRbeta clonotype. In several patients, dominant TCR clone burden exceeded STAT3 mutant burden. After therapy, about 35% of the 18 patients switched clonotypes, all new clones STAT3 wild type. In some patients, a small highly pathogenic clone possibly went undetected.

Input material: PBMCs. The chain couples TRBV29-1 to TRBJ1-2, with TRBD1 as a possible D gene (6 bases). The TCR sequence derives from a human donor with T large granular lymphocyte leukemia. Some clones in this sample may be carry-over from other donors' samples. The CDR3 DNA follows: TGCAGCGTTGGCCAGGGGTCCGGCTACACCTTC. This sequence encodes CSVGQGSGYTF.